The 27 T cell receptor beta chains given below trace back to one sample, sequenced in a study of tumor-infiltrating lymphocytes in localized non-small cell lung cancer. Profiled with immunoSEQ multiplex PCR; TCRdb holds only in-frame clones, not every one. This sample has under 6,000 clones, with 90% to 97% found just once. Sequenced material: uninvolved lung tissue not adjacent to the tumor. The source is a human donor with non-small cell lung cancer.

V gene TRBV20-1 combines with J gene TRBJ1-2; D is unclear. With 8 bases removed from V and 7 bases from J, the gap between germline ends came to 8 bases. Germline loops: CDR1 DFQATT, CDR2 SNEGSKA (reference sequence). This CDR3 spans 9 amino acids. The CDR3 sequence is CSPSSGYTF. The CDR3 DNA follows: TGCAGTCCGAGCTCTGGCTACACCTTC.

This clone was seen once. The CDR3 bases are TGCGCCAGCAGTCCCGGGACAGGGTATGGCTACACCTTC. Amino acid sequence: CASSPGTGYGYTF. The V gene is TRBV10-1, the J gene TRBJ1-2; 9 bases match TRBD1. The CDR3 is 13 amino acids. Germline CDR1 and CDR2: WNHNN and SYGVQD (reference sequence). V lost 5 bases and J lost 5; bases outside the gene matches: 3.

The V gene is TRBV10-2, the J gene TRBJ1-5, with a weak D call TRBD1 (5 bases). Looked up from germline, CDR1 is WSHSY and CDR2 is SAAADI. The CDR3 spans 18 residues. The V end lost 0 bases, the J end lost 4 bases, and 19 bases lay between the germline ends. Here the CDR3 reads CASSESEGIAGLNQPQHF. CDR3 in DNA: TGCGCCAGCAGTGAGTCTGAGGGGATCGCAGGGCTAAATCAGCCCCAGCATTTT.

V and J are TRBV30 and TRBJ1-2; TRBD1 aligns across 10 bases. J was trimmed by 8 bases and V by 6 bases; bases with no gene match: 12. The CDR3 extends over 14 amino acids. Per germline, CDR1 GTSNPN and CDR2 SVGIG (reference sequence). The chain's CDR3 is CACPSPGQGFGYTF. The CDR3 DNA reads as TGTGCCTGCCCTTCTCCGGGACAGGGGTTCGGCTACACCTTC.

The rearrangement joins TRBV7-8 to TRBJ1-5; no firm D call. Trimming shortened V by 1 base and J by 4 bases, and 5 bases separated the two germline ends. CDR3 size: 13 residues. Germline CDR1 reads SGHVS; CDR2 reads FQNEAQ. Here the CDR3 DNA reads TGTGCCAGCAGCTTAGAAGCTAATCAGCCCCAGCATTTT. Its translation is CASSLEANQPQHF.

V and J are TRBV5-1 and TRBJ1-2, with D possibly TRBD1 on 5 matching bases. Germline CDR1 is SGHRS and CDR2 is YFSETQ. The CDR3 spans 16 residues. Trimming took 0 bases from V and 3 from J, leaving 15 bases between them. CDR3 loop: CASSLEPGKIDYGYTF. The DNA for the CDR3 is TGCGCCAGCAGCTTGGAACCAGGGAAGATCGACTATGGCTACACCTTC.

Note on this clone: Additional DNA sequences in this sample encode the identical CDR3. The chain combines TRBV7-2 with TRBJ1-5; TRBD1 matches at 8 bases. Germline CDR1 and CDR2: SGHTA and FQGNSA. V trimming: 4 bases; J trimming: 7 bases; junction bases outside the gene matches: 3. The CDR3 loop spans 13 amino acids. CDR3 region: CASSSTGEQPQHF. In nucleotides, the CDR3 is TGTGCCAGCAGCTCGACAGGGGAACAGCCCCAGCATTTT.

The chain uses TRBV4-3 and TRBJ2-1; TRBD2 matches at 10 bases. There are 17 residues in the CDR3. Germline V lookup: CDR1 LGHNA, CDR2 YSLEER. Germline trimming cut 1 base from V and 9 bases from J; bases unmatched to any gene: 12. CDR3 bases: TGCGCCAGCAGCCAAGGGGCTAGCGGGGGAGGGCGTGGTGAGCAGTTCTTC. Amino acids: CASSQGASGGGRGEQFF.

J is TRBJ2-7 and V is TRBV11-1; possible D gene TRBD2, 6 bases. Per germline, CDR1 SGHAT and CDR2 FQDESV (reference sequence). The CDR3 runs 14 residues. Deletions cut 5 bases from V and 3 bases from J, with 14 bases between. CDR3 bases: TGTGCCAGCAGCCCGGGAGAGGAAATCTACGAGCAGTACTTC. Its translation is CASSPGEEIYEQYF.

The V gene is TRBV7-9, the J gene TRBJ2-5; TRBD1 matches 7 bases. Germline CDR1 reads SEHNR; CDR2 reads FQNEAQ (reference sequence). CDR3 length: 15 residues. V dropped 5 bases and J dropped 2; count of bases not matched to a gene: 8. CDR3 in amino acids: CASSEQGSGQETQYF. The CDR3 bases are TGTGCCAGCAGCGAACAGGGGAGTGGGCAAGAGACCCAGTACTTC.

This rearrangement joins TRBV7-2 to TRBJ1-2; D is undetermined. Trimming removed 3 bases from V and 4 bases from J, with 9 bases in between. The V gene's germline CDR1 is SGHTA and CDR2 FQGNSA. The CDR3 length is 13 residues. Here the CDR3 reads CASSLHQLYGYTF. DNA for the CDR3: TGTGCCAGCAGCTTGCACCAGCTCTATGGCTACACCTTC.

V usage is TRBV2 and J usage is TRBJ2-5; no definite D call. Germline-derived CDR1 and CDR2 are SNHLY and FYNNEI. The germline V and J ends were trimmed by 3 bases and 5 bases, with 4 bases remaining between them. CDR3 size: 11 residues. The CDR3 nucleotides read TGTGCCAGCAGTGACTGGGAGACCCAGTACTTC. The encoded protein is CASSDWETQYF.

This rearrangement joins TRBV7-2 to TRBJ1-1; D may be TRBD1 (5 bases). The germline V and J ends were trimmed by 3 bases and 6 bases, with 11 bases remaining between them. The CDR3 has 13 amino acids. CDR1 and CDR2 from the germline V gene are SGHTA and FQGNSA. The CDR3: CASSFSFRAEAFF. The DNA for the CDR3 is TGTGCCAGCAGCTTCTCCTTCAGGGCTGAAGCTTTCTTT.

This chain links TRBV6-6 with TRBJ1-1, with no clear D. This CDR3 is built from 13 residues. CDR1 is MNHNY, CDR2 SVGAGI, per germline (reference sequence). Trimming took off 0 bases at V and 7 bases at J, with 9 bases between the two ends. The CDR3 nucleotides read TGTGCCAGCAGTTACTCAAGTGGAGGTGAAGCTTTCTTT. It specifies CASSYSSGGEAFF.

V and J are TRBV7-9 and TRBJ2-5; the match to TRBD1 covers 10 bases. CDR3 length: 16 amino acids. Germline CDR1 is SEHNR and CDR2 is FQNEAQ (reference sequence). Germline trimming cut 1 base from V and 4 bases from J; bases unmatched to any gene: 6. The CDR3 DNA follows: TGTGCCAGCAGCTTAGGGGGGACAGGGGATGGAGAGACCCAGTACTTC. Its protein is CASSLGGTGDGETQYF.

The J gene is TRBJ2-7, the V gene TRBV6-1; tentatively, D is TRBD1 (5 bases). This CDR3 has 13 amino acids. Germline V gene sequence: CDR1 MNHNS, CDR2 SASEGT. Trimming removed 8 bases at V and 6 bases at J, with 17 bases between. CDR3 DNA: TGTGCCAGCTGTAGGGGATCATCCCTCGAGCAGTACTTC. Amino acids: CASCRGSSLEQYF.

V is TRBV29-1 and J is TRBJ1-2; unclear D gene. The CDR3 totals 15 residues. CDR1 is SQVTM and CDR2 is ANQGSEA in the germline V gene. V lost 4 bases to trimming and J lost 2 bases, with 17 bases between them. CDR3 nucleotide sequence: TGCAGCGTTGGCGCCCCTCCAATTCGGAACTATGGCTACACCTTC. It translates to CSVGAPPIRNYGYTF. Full variable domain (missing parts from reference TRBV29-1 and TRBJ1-2): SAVISQKPSRDICQRGTSLTIQCQVDSQVTMMFWYRQQPGQSLTLIATANQGSEATYESGFVIDKFPISRPNLTFSTLTVSNMSPEDSSIYLCSVGAPPIRNYGYTFGSGTRLTVV.

V usage is TRBV6-5 and J usage is TRBJ1-6; D possibly corresponds to TRBD1 (5 bases). Trimming pared 7 bases from V and 6 bases from J, leaving 13 bases between. The germline gives CDR1 MNHEY, CDR2 SVGAGI. The length of the CDR3 is 14 residues. DNA for the CDR3: TGTGCCAGCACCCCGGGACCGTTTAATTCACCCCTCCACTTT. Translated: CASTPGPFNSPLHF.

The CDR3 coding sequence is TGTGCCAGCAATGGCAGGGGGCCCGGCGAGACCCAGTACTTC. It is translated as CASNGRGPGETQYF. This chain links TRBV25-1 with TRBJ2-5; 8 nucleotides align to TRBD1. CDR1 and CDR2 from the germline V gene are MGHDK and SYGVNS. The CDR3 is 14 amino acids. The ends lost 7 bases at V and 5 bases at J; junction bases unmatched: 9.

As DNA, the CDR3 is TGTGCCAGCAGCTTTGCGGGAGCTTCCAATGAGCAGTTCTTC. This gives the protein CASSFAGASNEQFF. The chain recombines TRBV11-2 with TRBJ2-1, with TRBD2 matching 7 bases. The CDR3 is 14 amino acids. Germline CDR1 SGHAT, CDR2 FQNNGV. Germline trimming cut 3 bases from V and 6 bases from J; bases unmatched to any gene: 5.

This clone was counted a few times. The rearrangement links TRBV6-1 to TRBJ2-7; 10 nucleotides agree with TRBD1. The CDR3 is made up of 15 amino acids. Germline values: CDR1 MNHNS, CDR2 SASEGT. The J segment lost 2 bases and the V segment lost 8 bases, leaving 9 bases of the junction unmatched. The DNA for the CDR3 is TGTGCCAGCGCCCGGGACAGGGGCGATGCCTACGAGCAGTACTTC. Encoded protein: CASARDRGDAYEQYF.

V and J are TRBV7-8 and TRBJ2-3, with D tentatively TRBD2 (6 bases). V was pared by 3 bases and J by 0 bases, with 16 bases between. Germline-derived CDR1 and CDR2 are SGHVS and FQNEAQ. The CDR3 consists of 17 residues. As DNA, the CDR3 is TGTGCCAGCAGCTTCCGGGACTTAGCGGCCAGCACAGATACGCAGTATTTT. Translation: CASSFRDLAASTDTQYF.

The genes are TRBV2 and TRBJ1-2, with 9 nucleotides matching TRBD1. The CDR3 runs 14 residues. With 6 bases clipped from V and 12 bases from J, the junction kept 14 bases outside the gene matches. Germline V lookup: CDR1 SNHLY, CDR2 FYNNEI. The CDR3 bases are TGTGCCAGCAGCCCCGACCGGGACAGGGTCTTGGACACCTTC. This codes for CASSPDRDRVLDTF.

The rearrangement uses TRBV30 and TRBJ1-2; D is ambiguous. Germline assignment: CDR1 GTSNPN and CDR2 SVGIG (reference sequence). V lost 6 bases and J lost 11, with 16 bases in between. The CDR3 is 11 amino acids. The CDR3 DNA reads TGTGCCTGCCCCCGGGGTTTTAGTTACACCTTC. This sequence encodes CACPRGFSYTF.

The chain has TRBV10-1 and TRBJ2-2, with 8 bases aligning to TRBD2. The trim removed 6 bases at V and 7 bases at J, leaving 7 bases unmatched. CDR1 and CDR2 from the germline V gene are WNHNN and SYGVQD (reference sequence). The CDR3 is 14 amino acids. DNA for the CDR3: TGCGCCAGCAGAGGAAGACTAGCGAACGGGGAGCTGTTTTTT. This sequence encodes CASRGRLANGELFF.

The chain uses TRBV4-3 and TRBJ1-4; 9 bases align to TRBD1. This CDR3 comprises 14 residues. Trimming removed 3 bases from V and 6 bases from J; junction bases left unmatched: 2. Germline CDR1 is LGHNA and CDR2 is YSLEER. The CDR3 region has the DNA TGCGCCAGCAGCCAGAGGACAGGGGATGAAAAACTGTTTTTT. It codes for CASSQRTGDEKLFF.

The chain joins TRBV7-9 to TRBJ2-2; D remains unclear. This CDR3 is built from 15 residues. Per the germline V gene, CDR1 is SEHNR and CDR2 is FQNEAQ (reference sequence). Deletions cut 3 bases from V and 0 bases from J, with 8 bases between. The CDR3 DNA follows: TGTGCCAGCAGCTTTTCCCTCGCGAACACCGGGGAGCTGTTTTTT. It translates to CASSFSLANTGELFF.